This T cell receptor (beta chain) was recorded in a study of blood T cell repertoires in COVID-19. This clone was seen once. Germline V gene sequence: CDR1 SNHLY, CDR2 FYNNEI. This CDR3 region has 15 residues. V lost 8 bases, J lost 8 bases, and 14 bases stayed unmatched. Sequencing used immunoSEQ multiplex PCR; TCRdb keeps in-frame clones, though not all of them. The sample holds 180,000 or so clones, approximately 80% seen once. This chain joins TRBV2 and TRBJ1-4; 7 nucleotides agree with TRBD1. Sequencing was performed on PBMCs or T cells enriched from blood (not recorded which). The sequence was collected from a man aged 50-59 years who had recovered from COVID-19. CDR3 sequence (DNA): TGTGCCAGCGGGGATTTTTGGGACAGTCGCGAAAAACTGTTTTTT. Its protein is CASGDFWDSREKLFF.